The text below deals with one T cell receptor beta chain. What it recognizes is unknown. This entry comes from a study of T cells in Graves' hyperthyroidism and ophthalmopathy. Broader study findings: Most clonotypes expanded in thyroid above 0.001 were likewise present in blood.

The CDR3 has 15 amino acids. The V gene's germline CDR1 is LNHDA and CDR2 SQIVND (reference sequence). The V gene end was trimmed by 3 bases and the J gene end by 2 bases; junction bases not matched to a gene: 6. What was amplified from RNA transcripts were TCR beta CDR3 regions. TCR CDR3 regions were first amplified by RT-PCR with HTBI primers. TCRdb ran MiXCR on the multiplex PCR reads and lists one entry per CDR3 protein. Seen here are 550,000 to 600,000 distinct CDR3 sequences, 14% observed once, and the top ten hold roughly 6.9%. The receptor comes from a woman between 18 and 29 years old with Graves' ophthalmopathy. This chain links TRBV19 with TRBJ2-7; TRBD2 aligns across 8 bases. Sequenced material: blood. In nucleotides, the CDR3 is TGTGCCAGTAGTATTGTAACTAGCGGAACCTACGAGCAGTACTTC. This gives the protein CASSIVTSGTYEQYF.